The clone carrying this T cell receptor beta chain was counted many times. Making TCR beta cDNA involved around 500 ng total RNA and a constant-region primer. Sequencing libraries for TCR beta derived from three nested multiplex PCR rounds that used slightly modified ARM-PCR. A C-beta reverse primer and TRBV1-TRBV30 forward primers served in each of the first two PCR rounds, at 9 to 10 cycles apiece. TCRdb fed the multiplex PCR reads into MiXCR, producing one record per CDR3 protein. The sample gives approximately 110,000 distinct CDR3 sequences, about 59% of which show up once; around 9.3% is in the top ten. This record comes from a study of tumor-infiltrating lymphocytes in primary liver carcinoma. Unsorted bulk tissue (roughly 18-32 mg) underwent RNA and DNA co-extraction. The CDR3 is made up of 12 amino acids. Germline V gives CDR1 SGHDT, CDR2 YYEEEE. Trimming cost V 4 bases and J 8 bases, with 12 bases left between them.

The sample comprised liver tumor tissue from sampling region 1. Documented subset: tumor region T1, superior pole. The clonotype comes from a woman aged 60-70 years with primary liver carcinoma and hepatitis B virus infection. The chain joins TRBV5-6 to TRBJ1-1; D is unresolved. The CDR3 sequence is CASSRLGSEAFF. DNA of the CDR3: TGTGCCAGCAGCCGGTTAGGTTCAGAAGCTTTCTTT.